A selection of T cell receptor beta chains follows, all from one sample in a study of blood T cell repertoires in COVID-19. Sequencing was performed with immunoSEQ multiplex PCR; in TCRdb, only in-frame clones are kept and a portion is missing. The table records 150,000 to 200,000 clones, 80% to 90% of them present only once. Sequencing used peripheral blood. The receptors were gathered from a man aged 18 to 35 who had recovered from COVID-19. Each CDR3 is given with its conserved first and last residue. Each record gives: V gene, D gene, clone size, J gene, CDR3 DNA, CDR3 protein. D genes are given only for firm matches. Not every row has a clone size; where given, it reads once, few, many or a size class.

TRBV7-9,TRBD1,.,TRBJ1-6,TGTGCCAGCAGCTTAGCCCACGGGACAGGCGATTCACCCCTCCACTTT,CASSLAHGTGDSPLHF
TRBV27,.,.,TRBJ2-1,TGTGCCAGCACCTCGACAGGTTTATGGCAGTTCTTC,CASTSTGLWQFF
TRBV6-5,.,.,TRBJ1-2,TGTGCCAGCAGTTACTCCCAGGGTCCCTATGGCTACACCTTC,CASSYSQGPYGYTF
TRBV25-1,.,.,TRBJ2-1,TGTGCCAGCAGTGACAGTCTGAGGGTTAATGAGCAGTTCTTC,CASSDSLRVNEQFF
TRBV7-2,TRBD1,.,TRBJ2-1,TGTGCCAGCAGGCCCCCAGGACAGGGGAGCTCCTACAATGAGCAGTTCTTC,CASRPPGQGSSYNEQFF
TRBV28,.,.,TRBJ2-5,TGTGCCAGCAGTACTCTCTGGGACATCGACCGAGAGACCCAGTACTTC,CASSTLWDIDRETQYF
TRBV29-1,.,once,TRBJ1-1,TGCAGCGTTGTCGGTGCTTTCTTT,CSVVGAFF
TRBV7-9,.,.,TRBJ1-5,TGTGCCAGCAGCTTTGAGGGTGCAAGTCAGCCCCAGCATTTT,CASSFEGASQPQHF
TRBV24-1,TRBD2,.,TRBJ2-1,TGTGCCACCAGTGACTCTACTAGCGGGGATAGTGAGCAGTTCTTC,CATSDSTSGDSEQFF
TRBV6-4,TRBD2,once,TRBJ2-1,TGTGCCACGTCTAGCGGGAGTGGGTATGAGCAGTTCTTC,CATSSGSGYEQFF
TRBV27,TRBD2,.,TRBJ2-1,TGTGCCAGCAGTTGGTCAGCGGGAAGAGAGCAGTTCTTC,CASSWSAGREQFF
TRBV19,.,.,TRBJ1-1,TGTGCCAGTAGTCTTCAGGGGAACACTGAAGCTTTCTTT,CASSLQGNTEAFF
TRBV11-1,TRBD1,once,TRBJ1-2,TGTGCCAGCAGCTTAACGACAGGGGGCAATTACTATGGCTACACCTTC,CASSLTTGGNYYGYTF
TRBV2,.,.,TRBJ2-3,TGTGCCAGCAGAGCCTTAGGCACAGATACGCAGTATTTT,CASRALGTDTQYF
TRBV6-1,.,.,TRBJ2-1,TGTGCCAGCAGTGAAGGCCTGACACTGACCTACAATGAGCAGTTCTTC,CASSEGLTLTYNEQFF
TRBV19,.,.,TRBJ1-1,TGTGCCAGTAGTAACAGGGTGAACACTGAAGCTTTCTTT,CASSNRVNTEAFF
TRBV4-3,TRBD2,.,TRBJ2-1,TGCGCCAGCAGCCAATGGAGCGGGAGTTCCTACAATGAGCAGTTCTTC,CASSQWSGSSYNEQFF
TRBV5-1,.,once,TRBJ2-2,TGCGCCAGCAGCTTGGTTGGGGGGACCGGGGAGCTGTTTTTT,CASSLVGGTGELFF
TRBV29-1,.,.,TRBJ2-7,TGCAGCGTTGAAAGGACCGGGACCTACGAGCAGTACTTC,CSVERTGTYEQYF
TRBV19,.,.,TRBJ1-3,TGTGCCAGTAGTATTGGACATACGGGAAACACCATATATTTT,CASSIGHTGNTIYF
TRBV27,.,.,TRBJ1-6,TGTGCCAGCAGTTTATTCCCCCCGGACAGAACCAATTCACCCCTCCACTTT,CASSLFPPDRTNSPLHF
TRBV28,TRBD1,.,TRBJ1-1,TGTGCCAGCAGGCAGACCGGGACAGGGGAAGCTTTCTTT,CASRQTGTGEAFF
TRBV10-3,.,.,TRBJ1-2,TGTGCCATCAGTAATACAGGAAACTATGGCTACACCTTC,CAISNTGNYGYTF
TRBV3-1/TRBV3-2,.,.,TRBJ2-7,TGTGCCAGCAGCCAAGGCCCGGGGACTCTCTACGAGCAGTACTTC,CASSQGPGTLYEQYF
TRBV27,.,.,TRBJ2-7,TGTGCCAGCAGTTCGGGACTCGCTGTTTGGGAGCAGTACTTC,CASSSGLAVWEQYF
TRBV7-2,TRBD2,.,TRBJ2-1,TGTGCCAGCAGCCCCGGGCGGGAGGGCTACAATGAGCAGTTCTTC,CASSPGREGYNEQFF
TRBV30,.,many,TRBJ2-2,TGTGCCTGGAGTGACTACACCGGGGAGCTGTTTTTT,CAWSDYTGELFF
TRBV28,.,.,TRBJ2-7,TGTGCCAGCGGAGATTTCTACGAGCAGTACTTC,CASGDFYEQYF
TRBV5-5,TRBD1,.,TRBJ2-2,TGTGCCAGCAGCTTGGAACAGGGGGCGAAAACCGGGGAGCTGTTTTTT,CASSLEQGAKTGELFF
TRBV24-1,TRBD1,.,TRBJ2-7,TGTGCCACCAGTGACACCGGGACAGGATACTACGAGCAGTACTTC,CATSDTGTGYYEQYF
TRBV7-9,.,.,TRBJ2-7,TGTGCCAGCAGCTCAGTAAGGGGGTCCTACGAGCAGTACTTC,CASSSVRGSYEQYF
TRBV19,.,.,TRBJ2-2,TGTGCCAGTAGTATAGTCCGAAAAGGGGCCGGGGAGCTGTTTTTT,CASSIVRKGAGELFF
TRBV27,TRBD2,.,TRBJ2-2,TGTGCCAGCAGTTCTGCGGGAGCTGCCGGGGAGCTGTTTTTT,CASSSAGAAGELFF
TRBV27,.,.,TRBJ2-3,TGTGCCAGCAGGGAGGACTCTGGGGTTGGTCCGCAGTATTTT,CASREDSGVGPQYF
TRBV5-1,.,.,TRBJ1-6,TGCGCCAGCCGCCCGGGGGGGACGCGGAATTCACCCCTCCACTTT,CASRPGGTRNSPLHF
TRBV18,.,.,TRBJ1-4,TGTGCCAGCTCACCAGGGGCCGATGAAAAACTGTTTTTT,CASSPGADEKLFF
TRBV5-1,TRBD2,.,TRBJ2-1,TGCGCCAGCAGCCCAACTAGCGGGATTAACAATGAGCAGTTCTTC,CASSPTSGINNEQFF
TRBV21-1,.,.,TRBJ1-2,TGTGCCAGCACCCAAAGACGAGGCCATGGCTACACCTTC,CASTQRRGHGYTF
TRBV18,TRBD1,once,TRBJ2-5,TGTGCCAGCTCACCAACAACAGGGGTCGGGGAGACCCAGTACTTC,CASSPTTGVGETQYF
TRBV5-4,TRBD1,.,TRBJ2-7,TGTGCCAGCAGCTTTCCCGGGACAGGGGGCCCCTACGAGCAGTACTTC,CASSFPGTGGPYEQYF
TRBV9,TRBD2,.,TRBJ2-3,TGTGCCAGCAGCCAGGGAGGGGGCACAGATACGCAGTATTTT,CASSQGGGTDTQYF
TRBV6-5,TRBD2,.,TRBJ2-1,TGTGCCAGCAGCGAGGGACTAGCGGGAGCCGATGAGCAGTTCTTC,CASSEGLAGADEQFF